The rows below give T cell receptor beta chains drawn from one sample of a study of cytomegalovirus exposure and HLA in healthy donors. Here immunoSEQ multiplex PCR was the method, and the copy in TCRdb shows in-frame clones only, minus some. The table records 150,000 or so clones, around 76% of them present only once. The material sequenced was PBMCs. The receptors were sampled from a man aged 35-49 years in good health and CMV-seronegative. The CDR3 runs from the conserved cysteine through the conserved F or W. D genes are given only for firm matches. Size is omitted from some rows. Given values are once, few, many or a class for expanded clones.

D gene	CDR3 length	clone size	V gene	J gene	CDR3 protein	CDR3 DNA
TRBD1	18	NA	TRBV4-1	TRBJ1-2	CASSQDIDRATFYYGYTF	TGCGCCAGCAGCCAGGACATAGACAGGGCGACTTTTTACTATGGCTACACCTTC
NA	14	NA	TRBV19	TRBJ1-5	CASSKTGTNQPQHF	TGTGCCAGTAGCAAAACAGGCACCAATCAGCCCCAGCATTTT
TRBD2	19	NA	TRBV9	TRBJ2-3	CASSVEGRLAGLSTDTQYF	TGTGCCAGCAGCGTAGAGGGGCGGTTAGCGGGACTTAGCACAGATACGCAGTATTTT
TRBD1	16	NA	TRBV9	TRBJ1-3	CASSVRGQESGNTIYF	TGTGCCAGCAGCGTTCGTGGACAGGAGTCTGGAAACACCATATATTTT
NA	15	few	TRBV28	TRBJ2-7	CASSHQWDWPYEQYF	TGTGCCAGCAGTCATCAGTGGGACTGGCCCTACGAGCAGTACTTC
TRBD1	15	NA	TRBV29-1	TRBJ1-2	CSVVSGTGGIYGYTF	TGCAGCGTTGTATCCGGCACAGGGGGCATCTATGGCTACACCTTC
NA	16	once	TRBV6-1	TRBJ1-5	CASSDLLGQINQPQHF	TGTGCCAGCAGTGACCTTTTGGGCCAGATTAATCAGCCCCAGCATTTT
TRBD1	14	NA	TRBV30	TRBJ2-7	CAWSPPDREPEQYF	TGTGCCTGGAGCCCCCCGGACAGGGAACCCGAGCAGTACTTC
NA	15	few	TRBV28	TRBJ1-1	CASSSGGVDGTEAFF	TGTGCCAGCAGCTCCGGGGGAGTAGACGGCACTGAAGCTTTCTTT
TRBD1	15	NA	TRBV28	TRBJ2-7	CASSSSKGQGYEQYF	TGTGCCAGCAGTTCTTCCAAGGGACAGGGCTACGAGCAGTACTTC
TRBD2	15	NA	TRBV4-2	TRBJ2-1	CASSQLAGGSNEQFF	TGTGCCAGCAGCCAACTAGCGGGAGGAAGCAATGAGCAGTTCTTC
NA	16	NA	TRBV28	TRBJ1-1	CASRHPYVEGVTEAFF	TGTGCCAGCAGGCACCCTTATGTTGAAGGGGTCACTGAAGCTTTCTTT
TRBD1	14	few	TRBV18	TRBJ1-5	CASSPGQGNQPQHF	TGTGCCAGCTCACCTGGACAGGGGAATCAGCCCCAGCATTTT
NA	17	NA	TRBV11-2	TRBJ2-2	CASRLQLANANTGELFF	TGTGCCAGCAGACTACAACTAGCAAACGCGAACACCGGGGAGCTGTTTTTT
TRBD1	15	few	TRBV7-9	TRBJ1-1	CASSPTTGGRTEAFF	TGTGCCAGCAGCCCCACTACAGGGGGGCGAACTGAAGCTTTCTTT
TRBD1	15	NA	TRBV7-8	TRBJ2-5	CASSTGQSLRETQYF	TGTGCCAGCAGCACGGGACAGTCTTTAAGGGAGACCCAGTACTTC
TRBD2	15	NA	TRBV5-1	TRBJ2-2	CASRSLAGFGGELFF	TGCGCCAGCAGGAGCCTAGCGGGATTCGGCGGGGAGCTGTTTTTT
TRBD1	18	NA	TRBV10-3	TRBJ2-7	CAISDQGQGTGGLYEQYF	TGTGCCATCAGTGACCAGGGACAGGGGACGGGAGGCTTATACGAGCAGTACTTC
TRBD2	15	NA	TRBV7-2	TRBJ2-1	CASSSLAGSYNEQFF	TGTGCCAGCAGCTCCTTAGCGGGGAGCTACAATGAGCAGTTCTTC
NA	14	once	TRBV7-9	TRBJ1-4	CASRLVDTNEKLFF	TGTGCCAGCAGACTAGTTGACACTAATGAAAAACTGTTTTTT
NA	14	NA	TRBV6-1	TRBJ1-3	CASSESFPGNTIYF	TGTGCCAGCAGTGAAAGCTTCCCTGGAAACACCATATATTTT
TRBD1	16	few	TRBV5-1	TRBJ1-2	CASSLGLRDSFYGYTF	TGCGCCAGCAGCTTGGGGTTAAGGGACAGCTTCTATGGCTACACCTTC
TRBD2	13	NA	TRBV29-1	TRBJ2-6	CSVPTGGANGLTF	TGCAGCGTCCCAACGGGGGGGGCCAACGGCCTGACTTTC
NA	12	NA	TRBV5-6	TRBJ2-1	CASSNEWNEQFF	TGTGCCAGCAGTAACGAGTGGAATGAGCAGTTCTTC
TRBD2	14	NA	TRBV4-1	TRBJ2-7	CASSQASGSYEQYF	TGCGCCAGCAGCCAAGCTAGCGGCTCCTACGAGCAGTACTTC
TRBD2	15	few	TRBV11-2	TRBJ2-7	CASSWGAAGVNEQYF	TGTGCCAGCAGTTGGGGAGCGGCGGGAGTGAACGAGCAGTACTTC
NA	14	NA	TRBV7-2	TRBJ2-3	CASSLRAGTDTQYF	TGTGCCAGCAGCTTACGAGCGGGCACAGATACGCAGTATTTT
TRBD2	14	NA	TRBV7-3	TRBJ2-3	CASRTSGISDTQYF	TGTGCCAGCAGGACTAGCGGGATTTCAGATACGCAGTATTTT
TRBD1	21	NA	TRBV19	TRBJ1-5	CASRKALSTGVDLGGHQPQHF	TGTGCCAGTAGAAAAGCTCTCTCGACAGGGGTAGACCTCGGGGGCCATCAGCCCCAGCATTTT
TRBD1	14	NA	TRBV30	TRBJ1-1	CAWSNNRGSTEAFF	TGTGCCTGGAGCAACAACAGGGGCAGCACTGAAGCTTTCTTT
TRBD1	17	NA	TRBV28	TRBJ1-1	CASSLSLQGAGDTEAFF	TGTGCCAGCAGTTTATCGTTACAGGGGGCTGGGGACACTGAAGCTTTCTTT
NA	13	NA	TRBV7-2	TRBJ2-3	CASSLEQVDTQYF	TGTGCCAGCAGCTTAGAGCAGGTTGATACGCAGTATTTT
NA	15	NA	TRBV18	TRBJ1-1	CASSPPYGVNTEAFF	TGTGCCAGCTCACCACCGTACGGGGTGAACACTGAAGCTTTCTTT
NA	12	NA	TRBV19	TRBJ1-1	CASSTQGTEAFF	TGTGCCAGTAGTACGCAGGGGACTGAAGCTTTCTTT